Listed here are 8 T cell receptor beta chains from one sample, sequenced in a study of Graves' ophthalmopathy and Graves' hyperthyroidism. Beta-chain TCR CDR3 regions were amplified from RNA transcripts. A first-round RT-PCR used HTBI primers, followed by a second-round multiplex PCR. MiXCR, run by TCRdb on the multiplex PCR reads, gives a single entry per CDR3 protein. The sample records some 1.1 million distinct CDR3 sequences, about 40% being singletons. The specimen sequenced was peripheral blood or thyroid tissue (not recorded which). These receptor sequences come from an adult man with Graves' hyperthyroidism.

This clonotype was recorded many times. The chain combines TRBV20-1 with TRBJ1-1, with 7 positions matching TRBD1. Germline V CDR1 and CDR2: DFQATT, SNEGSKA (reference sequence). The V gene end was trimmed by 6 bases and the J gene end by 1 base; junction bases not matched to a gene: 11. This CDR3 comprises 15 residues. CDR3 in DNA: TGCAGTGCACCTCGAGGGGGCGGCTGGAACACTGAAGCTTTCTTT. It encodes CSAPRGGGWNTEAFF.

This clonotype has only one observation. The CDR3 DNA reads TGTGCCAGCAGTTTTCTGAAGGGGGTGGTTGTGGAGCCCCAGCATTTT. It encodes CASSFLKGVVVEPQHF. The chain combines TRBV2 with TRBJ1-5; possibly TRBD1 for D (6 bases). Germline CDR1 and CDR2: SNHLY and FYNNEI. V was trimmed by 5 bases and J by 8 bases, leaving 22 bases between them. This CDR3 has 16 residues.

The rearrangement joins TRBV2 to TRBJ2-5, with 11 nucleotides matching TRBD1. In germline, CDR1 is SNHLY, CDR2 FYNNEI. V was pared by 7 bases and J by 9 bases, with 10 bases of the junction left unmatched. The CDR3 length is 14 residues. The CDR3 region is CASTGQGANQPQYF. The CDR3 nucleotides read TGTGCCAGCACCGGACAGGGGGCCAATCAGCCCCAGTACTTC.

The chain is built from TRBV10-1 and TRBJ2-7, with D tentatively TRBD1 (5 bases). The CDR3 has 11 amino acids. The V gene's germline CDR1 is WNHNN and CDR2 SYGVQD (reference sequence). Deletions cut 11 bases from V and 1 base from J, with 9 bases between. In nucleotides, the CDR3 is TGCGCCGAGACAGATTCCTACGAGCAGTACTTC. Encoded protein: CAETDSYEQYF.

This clonotype was picked up a small number of times. The V and J genes are TRBV4-1 and TRBJ1-5, with D perhaps TRBD1 (6 bases). The V and J ends lost 0 bases and 3 bases respectively, with 15 bases between them. The CDR3 is 17 amino acids. The germline CDR1 and CDR2 sequences are MGHRA and YSYEKL. The CDR3 region is CASSQDPPGATNQPQHF. The DNA of the CDR3 is TGCGCCAGCAGCCAAGATCCCCCAGGGGCAACCAATCAGCCCCAGCATTTT.

Turning to this clonotype: It may be a read error: a sequence one base away is much more abundant. The chain recombines TRBV11-2 with TRBJ2-5, with TRBD2 as a possible D gene (6 bases). Germline-derived CDR1 and CDR2 are SGHAT and FQNNGV. The CDR3 has 15 amino acids. The DNA of the CDR3 is TGTGCCAGCAGCTTGGGATCGGGAGTCGTAGAGACCCAGCACTTC. Translating gives CASSLGSGVVETQHF.

In this sample, this clonotype turned up a few times. At one boundary the junction diverges from the germline segment, which might be a read error. The J gene is TRBJ2-6, the V gene TRBV7-2; 11 nucleotides match TRBD2. The CDR3 totals 18 residues. The V gene's germline CDR1 is SGHTA and CDR2 FQGNSA. The CDR3 sequence is CASSQDPSGGSGANVLTF. The CDR3 bases are TGCGCCAGCAGCCAAGATCCTAGCGGGGGGTCTGGGGCCAACGTCCTGACTTTC.

The chain employs TRBV20-1 and TRBJ2-7; TRBD2 agrees at 16 bases. V lost 6 bases, J lost 4 bases, and 3 bases stayed unmatched. The CDR3 is 14 amino acids. Per the germline V gene, CDR1 is DFQATT and CDR2 is SNEGSKA (reference sequence). The CDR3 DNA sequence: TGCAGTGCGGGACTAGCGGGAGGGGAGTACGAGCAGTACTTC. It is translated as CSAGLAGGEYEQYF.